Each of the 3 T cell receptor beta chains below was sequenced from the same sample in a study of technical replicates of blood from a handful of donors. Measured with immunoSEQ multiplex PCR; TCRdb has only the in-frame clones, and not every one. The sample contains approximately 79,000 clones, roughly 94% of which appear only once. The sample comprised T cells isolated from PBMCs. Receptors were obtained from a human donor in good health.

V is TRBV6-5 and J is TRBJ1-1; D gene ambiguous. The V end lost 10 bases, the J end lost 4 bases, and 22 bases lay between the germline ends. Germline assignment: CDR1 MNHEY and CDR2 SVGAGI. The CDR3 runs 15 residues. CDR3 loop: CATHPGIRRRTEAFF. The CDR3 coding sequence is TGTGCCACCCACCCCGGGATCAGGAGGCGCACTGAAGCTTTCTTT.

The J gene is TRBJ1-1, the V gene TRBV29-1, with 8 bases lining up with TRBD1. CDR1 is SQVTM and CDR2 is ANQGSEA in the germline V gene. V was clipped by 6 bases and J by 4 bases; unmatched bases: 13. The CDR3 is 15 amino acids. The CDR3: CSVAGGWRAGTEAFF. CDR3 in DNA: TGCAGCGTGGCAGGGGGCTGGCGTGCTGGCACTGAAGCTTTCTTT.

In this sample, this clone turned up once. This chain uses TRBV5-1 with TRBJ1-1; D might be TRBD1 (5 bases). Germline lookup yields CDR1 SGHRS and CDR2 YFSETQ. Trimming removed 2 bases at V and 3 bases at J, with 11 bases between. The CDR3 loop spans 14 amino acids. CDR3 loop: CASSLRGGDTEAFF. CDR3 bases: TGCGCCAGCAGCTTAAGGGGTGGGGACACTGAAGCTTTCTTT.